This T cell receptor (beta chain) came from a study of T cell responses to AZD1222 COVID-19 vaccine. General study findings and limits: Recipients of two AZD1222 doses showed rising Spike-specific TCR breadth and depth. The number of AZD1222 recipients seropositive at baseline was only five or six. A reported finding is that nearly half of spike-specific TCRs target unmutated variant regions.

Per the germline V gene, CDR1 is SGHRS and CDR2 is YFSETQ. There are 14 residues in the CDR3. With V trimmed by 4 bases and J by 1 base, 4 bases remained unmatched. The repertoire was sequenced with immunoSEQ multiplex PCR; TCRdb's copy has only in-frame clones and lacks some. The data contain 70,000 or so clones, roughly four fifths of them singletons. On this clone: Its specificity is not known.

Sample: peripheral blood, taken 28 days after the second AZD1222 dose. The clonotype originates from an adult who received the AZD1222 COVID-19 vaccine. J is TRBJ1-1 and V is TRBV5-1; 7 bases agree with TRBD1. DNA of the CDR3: TGCGCCAGCAGCCCCGGACAGGAGAACACTGAAGCTTTCTTT. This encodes CASSPGQENTEAFF. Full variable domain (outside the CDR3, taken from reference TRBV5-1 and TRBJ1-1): KAGVTQTPRYLIKTRGQQVTLSCSPISGHRSVSWYQQTPGQGLQFLFEYFSETQRNKGNFPGRFSGRQFSNSRSEMNVSTLELGDSALYLCASSPGQENTEAFFGQGTRLTVV.